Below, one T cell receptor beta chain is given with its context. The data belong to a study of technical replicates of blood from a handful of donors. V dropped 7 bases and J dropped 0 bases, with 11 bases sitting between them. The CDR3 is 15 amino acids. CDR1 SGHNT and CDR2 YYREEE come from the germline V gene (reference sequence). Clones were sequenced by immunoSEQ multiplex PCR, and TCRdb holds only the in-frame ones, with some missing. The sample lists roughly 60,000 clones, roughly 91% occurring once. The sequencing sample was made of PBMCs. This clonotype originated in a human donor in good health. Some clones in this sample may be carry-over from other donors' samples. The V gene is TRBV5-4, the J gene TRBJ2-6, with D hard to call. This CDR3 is CASAAAASGANVLTF. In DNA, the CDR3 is TGTGCCAGCGCGGCCGCGGCCTCTGGGGCCAACGTCCTGACTTTC. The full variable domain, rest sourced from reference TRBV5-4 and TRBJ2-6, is ETGVTQSPTHLIKTRGQQVTLRCSSQSGHNTVSWYQQALGQGPQFIFQYYREEENGRGNFPPRFSGLQFPNYSSELNVNALELDDSALYLCASAAAASGANVLTFGAGSRLTVL.